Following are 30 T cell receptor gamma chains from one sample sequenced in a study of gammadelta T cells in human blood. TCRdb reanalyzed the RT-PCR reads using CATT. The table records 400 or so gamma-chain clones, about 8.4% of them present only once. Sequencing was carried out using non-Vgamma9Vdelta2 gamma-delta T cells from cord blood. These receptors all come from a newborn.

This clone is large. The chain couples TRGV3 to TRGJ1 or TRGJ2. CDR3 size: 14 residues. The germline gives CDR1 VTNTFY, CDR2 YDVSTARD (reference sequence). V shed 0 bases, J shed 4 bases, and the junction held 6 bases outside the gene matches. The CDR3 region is CATWDRPGYYKKLF. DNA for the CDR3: TGTGCCACCTGGGACAGGCCAGGATATTATAAGAAACTCTTT.

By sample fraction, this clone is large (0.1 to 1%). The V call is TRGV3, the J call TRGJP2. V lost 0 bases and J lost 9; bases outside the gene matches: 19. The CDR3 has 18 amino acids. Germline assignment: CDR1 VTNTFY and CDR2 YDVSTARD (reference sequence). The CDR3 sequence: CATWDRPRLIDDNWIKTF. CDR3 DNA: TGTGCCACCTGGGACAGGCCGAGGTTAATCGATGATAATTGGATCAAGACGTTT.

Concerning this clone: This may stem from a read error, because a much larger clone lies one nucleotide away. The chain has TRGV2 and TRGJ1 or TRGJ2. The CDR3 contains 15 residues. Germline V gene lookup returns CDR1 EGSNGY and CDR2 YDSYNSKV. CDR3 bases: TGTGCCATCTGGGACGGGCCTTCCGTTTATTATAAGAAACTCTTT. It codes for CAIWDGPSVYYKKLF.

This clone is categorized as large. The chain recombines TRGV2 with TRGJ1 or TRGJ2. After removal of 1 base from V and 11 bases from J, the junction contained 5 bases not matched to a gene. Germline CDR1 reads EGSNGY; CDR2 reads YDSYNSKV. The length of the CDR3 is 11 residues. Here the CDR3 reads CATWDGGEKLF. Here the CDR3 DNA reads TGTGCCACCTGGGACGGAGGTGAGAAACTCTTT.

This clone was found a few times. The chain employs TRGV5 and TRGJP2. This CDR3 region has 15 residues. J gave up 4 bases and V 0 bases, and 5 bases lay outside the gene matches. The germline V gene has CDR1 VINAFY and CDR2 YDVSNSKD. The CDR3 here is CATWDRLVSDWIKTF. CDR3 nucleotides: TGTGCCACCTGGGACAGGCTTGTTAGTGATTGGATCAAGACGTTT.

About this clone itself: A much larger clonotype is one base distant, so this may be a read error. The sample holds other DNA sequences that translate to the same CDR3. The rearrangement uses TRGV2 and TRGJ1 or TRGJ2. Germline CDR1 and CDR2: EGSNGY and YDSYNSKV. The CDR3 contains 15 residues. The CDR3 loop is CATWDGPRFYYKKLF. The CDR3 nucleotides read TGTGCCACCTGGGACGGGCCTCGGTTTTATTACAAGAAACTCTTT.

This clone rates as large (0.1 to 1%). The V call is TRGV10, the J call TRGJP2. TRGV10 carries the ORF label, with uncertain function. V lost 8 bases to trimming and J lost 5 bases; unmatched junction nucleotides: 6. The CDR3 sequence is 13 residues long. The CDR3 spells CAAWDWSDWIKTF. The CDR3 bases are TGTGCTGCGTGGGATTGGAGTGATTGGATCAAGACGTTT.

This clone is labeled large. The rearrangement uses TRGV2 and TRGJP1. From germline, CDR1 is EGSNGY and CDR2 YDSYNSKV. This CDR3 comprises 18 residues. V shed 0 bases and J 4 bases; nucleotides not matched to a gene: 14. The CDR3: CATWDGPEFRDTGWFKIF. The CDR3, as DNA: TGTGCCACCTGGGACGGGCCGGAATTTAGGGACACTGGTTGGTTCAAGATATTT.

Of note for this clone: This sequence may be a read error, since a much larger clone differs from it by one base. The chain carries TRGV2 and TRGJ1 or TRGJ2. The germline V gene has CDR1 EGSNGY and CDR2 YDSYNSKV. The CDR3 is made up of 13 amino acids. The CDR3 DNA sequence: TGTGCCACCTGGGACGGGCCTGGATATAAGAAAATCTTT. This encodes CATWDGPGYKKIF.

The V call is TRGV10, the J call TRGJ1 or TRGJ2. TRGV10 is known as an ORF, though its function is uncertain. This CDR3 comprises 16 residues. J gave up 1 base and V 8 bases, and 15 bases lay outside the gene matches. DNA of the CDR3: TGTGCTGCGTGGGATTCACTGACGGCCAATTATTATAAGAAACTCTTT. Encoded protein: CAAWDSLTANYYKKLF.

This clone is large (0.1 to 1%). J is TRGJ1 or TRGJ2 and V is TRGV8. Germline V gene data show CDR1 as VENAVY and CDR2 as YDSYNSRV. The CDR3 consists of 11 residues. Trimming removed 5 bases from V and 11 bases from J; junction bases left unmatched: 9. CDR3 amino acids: CATWVGSEKLF. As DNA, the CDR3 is TGTGCCACCTGGGTAGGTTCCGAGAAACTCTTT.

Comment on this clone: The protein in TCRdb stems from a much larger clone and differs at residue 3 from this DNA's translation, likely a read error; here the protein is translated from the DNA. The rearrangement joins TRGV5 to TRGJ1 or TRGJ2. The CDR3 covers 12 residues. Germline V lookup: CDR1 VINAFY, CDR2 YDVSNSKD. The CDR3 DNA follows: TGTGCCATCTGGGAGAACAATTATAAGAAACTCTTT. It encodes CAIWENNYKKLF.

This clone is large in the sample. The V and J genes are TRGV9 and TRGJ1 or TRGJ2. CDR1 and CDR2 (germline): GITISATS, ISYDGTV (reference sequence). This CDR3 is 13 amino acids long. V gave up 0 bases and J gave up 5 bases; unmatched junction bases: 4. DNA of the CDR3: TGTGCCTTGTGGGAGGTGCGAAATTATAAGAAACTCTTT. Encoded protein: CALWEVRNYKKLF.

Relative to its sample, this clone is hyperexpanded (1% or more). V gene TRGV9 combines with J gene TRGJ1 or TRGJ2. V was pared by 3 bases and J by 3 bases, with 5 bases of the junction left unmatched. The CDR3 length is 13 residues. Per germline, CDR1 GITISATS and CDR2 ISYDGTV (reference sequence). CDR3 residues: CALWEKVYYKKLF. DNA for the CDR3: TGTGCCTTGTGGGAGAAGGTTTATTATAAGAAACTCTTT.

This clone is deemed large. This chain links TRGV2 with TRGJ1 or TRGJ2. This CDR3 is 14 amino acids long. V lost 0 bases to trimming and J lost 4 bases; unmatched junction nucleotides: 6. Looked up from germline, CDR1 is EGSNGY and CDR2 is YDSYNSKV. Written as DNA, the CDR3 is TGTGCCACCTGGGACGGGCCAAACTATTATAAGAAACTCTTT. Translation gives CATWDGPNYYKKLF.

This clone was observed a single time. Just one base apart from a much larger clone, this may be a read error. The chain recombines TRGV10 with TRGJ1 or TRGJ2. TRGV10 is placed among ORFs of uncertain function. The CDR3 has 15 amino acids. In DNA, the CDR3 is TGTGCTACGTGGGATTTTGGTACACTTTATTATACGAAACTCTTT. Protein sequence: CATWDFGTLYYTKLF.

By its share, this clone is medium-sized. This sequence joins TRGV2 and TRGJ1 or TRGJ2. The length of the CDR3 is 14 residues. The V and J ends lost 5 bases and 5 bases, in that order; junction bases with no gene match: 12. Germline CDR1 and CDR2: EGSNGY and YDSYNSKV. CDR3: CATWAYYGDYKKLF. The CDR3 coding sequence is TGTGCCACCTGGGCCTATTATGGGGATTATAAGAAACTCTTT.

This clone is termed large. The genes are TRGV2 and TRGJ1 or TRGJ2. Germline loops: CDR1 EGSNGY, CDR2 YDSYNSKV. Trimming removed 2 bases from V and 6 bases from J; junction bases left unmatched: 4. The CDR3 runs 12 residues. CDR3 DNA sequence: TGTGCCACCTGGGACGCGCCTTATAAGAAACTCTTT. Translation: CATWDAPYKKLF.

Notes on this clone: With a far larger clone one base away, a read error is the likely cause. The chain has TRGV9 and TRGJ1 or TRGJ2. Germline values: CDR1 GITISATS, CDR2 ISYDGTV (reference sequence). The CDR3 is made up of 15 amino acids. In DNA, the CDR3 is TGTGCCTTGCGGGACCACCTCACCGCTTATTATAAGAAACTCTTT. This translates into CALRDHLTAYYKKLF.

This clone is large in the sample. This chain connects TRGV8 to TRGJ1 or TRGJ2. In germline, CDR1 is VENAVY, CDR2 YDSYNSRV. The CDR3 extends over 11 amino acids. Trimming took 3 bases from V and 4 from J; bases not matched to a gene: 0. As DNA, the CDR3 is TGTGCCACCTGGGATTATTATAAGAAACTCTTT. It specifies CATWDYYKKLF.

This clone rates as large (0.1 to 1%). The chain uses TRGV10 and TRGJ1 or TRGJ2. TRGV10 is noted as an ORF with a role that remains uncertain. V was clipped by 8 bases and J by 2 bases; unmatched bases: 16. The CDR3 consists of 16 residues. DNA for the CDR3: TGTGCTGCGTGGGATTATCGGAGTAGGGATTATTATAAGAAACTCTTT. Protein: CAAWDYRSRDYYKKLF.

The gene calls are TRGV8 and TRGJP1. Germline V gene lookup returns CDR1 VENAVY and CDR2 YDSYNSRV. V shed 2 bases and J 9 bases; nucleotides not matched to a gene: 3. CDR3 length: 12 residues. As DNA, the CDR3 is TGTGCCACCTGGGATACGAGTTGGTTCAAGATATTT. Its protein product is CATWDTSWFKIF.

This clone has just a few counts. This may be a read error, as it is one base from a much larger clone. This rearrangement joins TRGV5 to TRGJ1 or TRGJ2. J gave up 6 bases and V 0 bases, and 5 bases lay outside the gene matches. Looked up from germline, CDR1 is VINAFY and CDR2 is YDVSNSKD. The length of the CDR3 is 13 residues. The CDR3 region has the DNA TGTGCCACCTGGGACAGGCAGAGTTATAAGAAACTCTTT. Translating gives CATWDRQSYKKLF.

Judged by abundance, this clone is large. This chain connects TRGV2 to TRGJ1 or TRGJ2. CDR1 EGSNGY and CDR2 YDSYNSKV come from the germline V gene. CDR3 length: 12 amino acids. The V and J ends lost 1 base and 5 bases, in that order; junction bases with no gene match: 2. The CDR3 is CATWDGHYKKLF. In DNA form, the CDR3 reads TGTGCCACCTGGGACGGCCATTATAAGAAACTCTTT.

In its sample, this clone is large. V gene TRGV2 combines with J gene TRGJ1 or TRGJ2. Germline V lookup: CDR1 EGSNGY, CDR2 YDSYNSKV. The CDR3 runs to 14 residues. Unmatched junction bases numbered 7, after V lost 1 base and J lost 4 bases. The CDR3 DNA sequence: TGTGCCACCTGGGACGGTACCAACTATTATAAGAAACTCTTT. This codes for CATWDGTNYYKKLF.

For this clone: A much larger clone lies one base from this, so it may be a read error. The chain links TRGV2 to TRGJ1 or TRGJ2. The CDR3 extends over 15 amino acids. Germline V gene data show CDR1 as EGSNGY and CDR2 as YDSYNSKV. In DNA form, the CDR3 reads TGTGCCACCTGGGACGGGCTCGGGGTTCGGTATAAGAACCTCTTT. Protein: CATWDGLGVRYKNLF.

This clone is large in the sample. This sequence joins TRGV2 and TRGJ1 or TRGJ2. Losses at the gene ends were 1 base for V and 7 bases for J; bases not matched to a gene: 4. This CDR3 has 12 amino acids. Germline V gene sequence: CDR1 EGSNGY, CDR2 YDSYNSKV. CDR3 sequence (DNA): TGTGCCACCTGGGACGGACTCTATAAGAAACTCTTT. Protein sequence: CATWDGLYKKLF.

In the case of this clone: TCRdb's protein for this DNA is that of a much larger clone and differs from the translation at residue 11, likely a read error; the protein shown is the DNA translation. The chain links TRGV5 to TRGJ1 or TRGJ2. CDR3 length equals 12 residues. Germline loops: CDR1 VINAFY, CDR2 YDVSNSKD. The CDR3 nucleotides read TGTGCCACCTGGGAGAACAATTATAAGAAAATCTTT. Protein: CATWENNYKKIF.

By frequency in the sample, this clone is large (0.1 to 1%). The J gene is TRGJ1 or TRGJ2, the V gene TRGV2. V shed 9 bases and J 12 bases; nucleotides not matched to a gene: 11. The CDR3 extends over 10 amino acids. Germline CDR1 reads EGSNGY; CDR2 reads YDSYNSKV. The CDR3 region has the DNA TGTGCCACCGAGGTTTGGGGGAAACTCTTT. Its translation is CATEVWGKLF.

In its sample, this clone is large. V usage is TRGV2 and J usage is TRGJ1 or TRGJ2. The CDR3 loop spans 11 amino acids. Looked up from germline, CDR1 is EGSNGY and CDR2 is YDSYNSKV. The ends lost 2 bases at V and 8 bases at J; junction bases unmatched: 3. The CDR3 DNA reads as TGTGCCACCTGGGACGCTCATAAGAAACTCTTT. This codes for CATWDAHKKLF.